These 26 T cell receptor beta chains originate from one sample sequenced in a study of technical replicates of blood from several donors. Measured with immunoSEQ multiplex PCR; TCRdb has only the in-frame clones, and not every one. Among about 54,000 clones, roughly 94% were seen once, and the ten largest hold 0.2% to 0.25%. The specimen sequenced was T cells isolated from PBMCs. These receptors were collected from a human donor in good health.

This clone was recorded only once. This chain's CDR3 is CASSFTRPSTQYF. The CDR3 bases are TGTGCCAGCAGCTTTACGCGGCCCAGCACACAGTACTTC. V and J are TRBV7-8 and TRBJ2-7; no reliable D call. CDR1 is SGHVS and CDR2 is FQNEAQ in the germline V gene. There are 13 residues in the CDR3. Trimming cost V 3 bases and J 10 bases, with 16 bases left between them.

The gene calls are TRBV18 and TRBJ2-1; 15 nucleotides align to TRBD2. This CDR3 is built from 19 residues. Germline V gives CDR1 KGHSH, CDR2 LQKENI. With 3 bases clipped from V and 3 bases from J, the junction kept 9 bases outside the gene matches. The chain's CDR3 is CASSPISGLAGGRYNEQFF. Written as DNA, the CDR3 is TGTGCCAGCTCACCGATATCGGGACTAGCGGGGGGCCGCTACAATGAGCAGTTCTTC.

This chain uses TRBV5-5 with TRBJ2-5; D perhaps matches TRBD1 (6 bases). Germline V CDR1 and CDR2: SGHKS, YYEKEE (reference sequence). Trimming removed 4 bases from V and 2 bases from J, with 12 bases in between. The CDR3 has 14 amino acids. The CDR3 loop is CASSPHQGQETQYF. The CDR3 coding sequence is TGTGCCAGCAGCCCTCATCAGGGGCAAGAGACCCAGTACTTC.

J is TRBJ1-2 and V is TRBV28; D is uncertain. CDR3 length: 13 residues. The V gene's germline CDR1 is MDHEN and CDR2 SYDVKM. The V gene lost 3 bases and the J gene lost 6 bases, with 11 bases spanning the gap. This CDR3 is CASSLIQSDGYTF. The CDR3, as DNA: TGTGCCAGCAGTTTGATCCAGTCAGATGGCTACACCTTC.

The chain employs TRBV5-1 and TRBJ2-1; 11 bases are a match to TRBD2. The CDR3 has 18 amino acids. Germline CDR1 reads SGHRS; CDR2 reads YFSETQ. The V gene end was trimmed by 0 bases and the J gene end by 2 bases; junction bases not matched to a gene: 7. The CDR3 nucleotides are TGCGCCAGCAGCTTGGGGAAAGGGACTAGCGGCCCCTACAATGAGCAGTTCTTC. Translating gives CASSLGKGTSGPYNEQFF.

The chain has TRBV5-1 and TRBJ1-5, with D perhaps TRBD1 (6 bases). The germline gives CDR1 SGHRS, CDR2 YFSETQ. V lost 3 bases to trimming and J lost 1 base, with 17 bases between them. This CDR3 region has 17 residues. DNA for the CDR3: TGCGCCAGCAGCTGCCAGGGACACCCGTGGAGCAATCAGCCCCAGCATTTT. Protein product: CASSCQGHPWSNQPQHF.

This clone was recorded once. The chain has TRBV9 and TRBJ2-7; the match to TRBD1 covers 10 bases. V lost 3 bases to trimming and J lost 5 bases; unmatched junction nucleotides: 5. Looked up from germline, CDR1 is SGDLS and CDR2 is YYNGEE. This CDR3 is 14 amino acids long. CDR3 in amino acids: CASSEGQGFNEQYF. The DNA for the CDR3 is TGTGCCAGCAGCGAGGGACAGGGGTTCAACGAGCAGTACTTC.

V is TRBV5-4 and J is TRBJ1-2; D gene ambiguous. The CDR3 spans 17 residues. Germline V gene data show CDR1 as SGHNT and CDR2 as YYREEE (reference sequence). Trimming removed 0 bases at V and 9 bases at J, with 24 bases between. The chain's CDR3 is CASSLGQSTSSSLSYTF. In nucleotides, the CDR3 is TGTGCCAGCAGCTTGGGACAATCGACCTCCAGCTCCCTAAGCTACACCTTC.

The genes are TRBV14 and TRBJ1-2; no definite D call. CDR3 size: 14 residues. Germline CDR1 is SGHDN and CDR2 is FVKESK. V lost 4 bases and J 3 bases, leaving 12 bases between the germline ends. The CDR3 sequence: CASSRAPFDYGYTF. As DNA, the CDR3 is TGTGCCAGCAGCCGGGCCCCTTTTGACTATGGCTACACCTTC.

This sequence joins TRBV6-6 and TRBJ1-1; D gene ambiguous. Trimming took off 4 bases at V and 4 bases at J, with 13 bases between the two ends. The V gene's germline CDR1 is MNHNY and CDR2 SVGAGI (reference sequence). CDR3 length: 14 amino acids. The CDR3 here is CASSWNYRGTEAFF. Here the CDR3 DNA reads TGTGCCAGCAGTTGGAATTATAGAGGCACTGAAGCTTTCTTT.

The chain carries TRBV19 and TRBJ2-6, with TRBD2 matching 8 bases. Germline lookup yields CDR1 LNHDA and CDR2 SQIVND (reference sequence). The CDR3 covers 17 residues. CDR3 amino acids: CQTAAGGPNSGANVLTF. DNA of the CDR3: TGTCAAACAGCGGCGGGGGGACCCAACTCTGGGGCCAACGTCCTGACTTTC.

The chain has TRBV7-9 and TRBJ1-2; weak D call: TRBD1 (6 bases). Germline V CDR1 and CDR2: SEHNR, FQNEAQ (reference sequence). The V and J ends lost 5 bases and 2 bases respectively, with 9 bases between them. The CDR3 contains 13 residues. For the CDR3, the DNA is TGTGCCAGCAGCAACGACAGGAACTATGGCTACACCTTC. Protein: CASSNDRNYGYTF.

For the CDR3, the DNA is TGTGCCAGCACCCAGAGGAGTCGGATGAACACTGAAGCTTTCTTT. Residues: CASTQRSRMNTEAFF. The gene calls are TRBV7-9 and TRBJ1-1; no definite D call. The CDR3 loop spans 15 amino acids. V shed 7 bases and J shed 0 bases, with 15 bases lying between them. Germline V gene data show CDR1 as SEHNR and CDR2 as FQNEAQ (reference sequence).

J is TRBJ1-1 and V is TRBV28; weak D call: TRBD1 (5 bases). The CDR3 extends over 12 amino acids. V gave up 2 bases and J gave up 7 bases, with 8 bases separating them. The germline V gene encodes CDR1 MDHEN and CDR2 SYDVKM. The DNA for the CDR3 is TGTGCCAGCAGTTTAACGGGACTTGAAGCTTTCTTT. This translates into CASSLTGLEAFF.

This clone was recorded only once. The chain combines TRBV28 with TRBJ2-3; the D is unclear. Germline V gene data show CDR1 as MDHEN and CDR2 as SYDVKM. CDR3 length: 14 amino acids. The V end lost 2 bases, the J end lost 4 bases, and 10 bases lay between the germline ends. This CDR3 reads CASSLGSSSDTQYF. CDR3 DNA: TGTGCCAGCAGTTTAGGCTCATCCTCAGATACGCAGTATTTT.

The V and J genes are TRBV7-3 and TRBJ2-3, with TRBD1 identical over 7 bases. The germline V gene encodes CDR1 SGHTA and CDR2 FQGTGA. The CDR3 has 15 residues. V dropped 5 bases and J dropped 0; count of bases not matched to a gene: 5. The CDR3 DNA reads TGTGCCAGCAGCGCCGCAGGGGGTAGCACAGATACGCAGTATTTT. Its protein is CASSAAGGSTDTQYF.

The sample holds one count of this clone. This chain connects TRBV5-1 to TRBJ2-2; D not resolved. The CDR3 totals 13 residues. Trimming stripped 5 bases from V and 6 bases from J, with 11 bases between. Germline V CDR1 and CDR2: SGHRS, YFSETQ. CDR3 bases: TGCGCCAGCAGTTCTTTAGAGGCCGGGGAGCTGTTTTTT. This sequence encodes CASSSLEAGELFF.

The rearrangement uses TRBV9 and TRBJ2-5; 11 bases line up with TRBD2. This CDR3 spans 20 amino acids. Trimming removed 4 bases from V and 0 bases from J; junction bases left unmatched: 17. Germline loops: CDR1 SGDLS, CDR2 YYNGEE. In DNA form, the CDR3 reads TGTGCCAGCAGCCCGTGGGGCTTGGCTAGCGGGGGGACCCACCAAGAGACCCAGTACTTC. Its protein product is CASSPWGLASGGTHQETQYF. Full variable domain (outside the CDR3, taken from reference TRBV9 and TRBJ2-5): DSGVTQTPKHLITATGQRVTLRCSPRSGDLSVYWYQQSLDQGLQFLIQYYNGEERAKGNILERFSAQQFPDLHSELNLSSLELGDSALYFCASSPWGLASGGTHQETQYFGPGTRLLVL.

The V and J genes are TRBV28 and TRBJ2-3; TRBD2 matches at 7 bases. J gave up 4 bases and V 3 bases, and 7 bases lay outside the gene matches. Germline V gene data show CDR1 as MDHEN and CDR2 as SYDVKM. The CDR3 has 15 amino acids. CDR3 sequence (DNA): TGTGCCAGCAGTTTTGCCGGGAGCGGGGCAGATACGCAGTATTTT. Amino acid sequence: CASSFAGSGADTQYF. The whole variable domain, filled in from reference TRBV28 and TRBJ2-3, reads DVKVTQSSRYLVKRTGEKVFLECVQDMDHENMFWYRQDPGLGLRLIYFSYDVKMKEKGDIPEGYSVSREKKERFSLILESASTNQTSMYLCASSFAGSGADTQYFGPGTRLTVL.

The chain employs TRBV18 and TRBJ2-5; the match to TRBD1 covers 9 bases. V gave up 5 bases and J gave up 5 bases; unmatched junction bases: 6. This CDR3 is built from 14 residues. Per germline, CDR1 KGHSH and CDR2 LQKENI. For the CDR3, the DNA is TGTGCCAGCTCAAGGGACAGGGTAGCCGAGACCCAGTACTTC. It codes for CASSRDRVAETQYF.

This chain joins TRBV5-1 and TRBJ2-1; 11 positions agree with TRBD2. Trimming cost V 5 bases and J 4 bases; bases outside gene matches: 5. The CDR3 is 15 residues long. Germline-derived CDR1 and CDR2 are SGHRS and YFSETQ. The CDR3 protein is CASRTSGGQYNEQFF. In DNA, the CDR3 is TGCGCCAGCAGAACTAGCGGGGGTCAATACAATGAGCAGTTCTTC.

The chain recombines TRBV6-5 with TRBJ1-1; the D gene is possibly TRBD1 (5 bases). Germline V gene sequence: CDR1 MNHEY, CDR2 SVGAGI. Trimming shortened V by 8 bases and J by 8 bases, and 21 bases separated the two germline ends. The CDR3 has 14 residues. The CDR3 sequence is CASEERDSTREAFF. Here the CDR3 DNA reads TGTGCCAGCGAGGAGAGGGACTCAACGCGGGAAGCTTTCTTT.

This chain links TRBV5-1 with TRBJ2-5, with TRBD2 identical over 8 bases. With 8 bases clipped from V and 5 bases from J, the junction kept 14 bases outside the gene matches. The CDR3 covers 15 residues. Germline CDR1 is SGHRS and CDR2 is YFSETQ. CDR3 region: CASTLRGGRRETQYF. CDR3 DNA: TGCGCCAGTACCCTCCGGGGGGGCCGACGGGAGACCCAGTACTTC.

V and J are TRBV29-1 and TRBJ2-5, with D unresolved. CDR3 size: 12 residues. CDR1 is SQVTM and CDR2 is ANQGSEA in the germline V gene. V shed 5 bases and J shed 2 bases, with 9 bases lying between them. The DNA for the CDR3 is TGCAGCGTTTATTCCCCGCAAGAGACCCAGTACTTC. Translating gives CSVYSPQETQYF.

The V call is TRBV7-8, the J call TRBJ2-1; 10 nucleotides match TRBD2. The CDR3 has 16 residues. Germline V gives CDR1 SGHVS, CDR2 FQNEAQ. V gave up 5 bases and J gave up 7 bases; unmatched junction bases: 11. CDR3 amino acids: CASSPGGGLAENEQFF. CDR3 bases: TGTGCCAGCAGCCCCGGGGGAGGACTAGCGGAAAATGAGCAGTTCTTC.

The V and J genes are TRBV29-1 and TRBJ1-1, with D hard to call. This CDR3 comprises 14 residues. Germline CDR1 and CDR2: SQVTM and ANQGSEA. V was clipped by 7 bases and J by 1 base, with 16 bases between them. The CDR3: CSAKPMPSNTEAFF. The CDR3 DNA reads TGCAGCGCTAAGCCGATGCCATCGAACACTGAAGCTTTCTTT.